This T cell receptor (beta chain) was identified during a study of T-cell reconstitution after alpha-beta-depleted transplantation in children (dated by TCRdb to 2016 to 2017). At the level of the whole study: The study quantitatively tracked T-cell immune reconstitution after TCRalphabeta/CD19-depleted allogeneic hematopoietic cell transplantation in children using TCR repertoire profiling.

Library creation used PCR. The instrument was an Illumina HiSeq 2500. Molecular barcoding was employed in the preparation of TCR libraries, with unique molecular identifiers being used to normalize TCRbeta repertoire quantification. TCRdb trimmed the raw reads at Q25, called clones with MiXCR and kept productive beta chains. Duplicate CDR3 protein sequences are folded into a single record with the most common DNA and genes. This sample comprises fewer than 150,000 distinct CDR3 sequences, roughly 10% of them detected only once. Nearly 25% of the sample comes from the top ten. What the work shows at the level of the full study, not this receptor alone: In some patients, high TCRbeta diversity at day 60 was attributed to recipient T cells and intrathymic progenitors that had survived conditioning. Apparently early alphabetaT-cell count recovery about two months after transplant reportedly relied on only several hundred rapidly expanded clones derived from non-depleted graft cells. The frequencies of hyperexpanded clones fell over the following months, and after one year, T-cell counts and TCRbeta diversity were mostly attributed to newly produced T cells.

Reading the germline V gene gives CDR1 KGHSH and CDR2 LQKENI. Its CDR3 holds 12 amino acids, cysteine through phenylalanine. Left in the record is the CDR3 DNA by itself, 36 bases read in frame from the first base. V loses 3 bases, J loses 2 bases, and the germline ends lie 5 bases apart. Notes on this clonotype: Its antigen remains undetermined. No base quality values were provided; no much bigger clone lies one nucleotide off.

The sample's treatment or condition label is to be understood as: allogeneic hematopoietic cell transplantation with graft depleted of TCRalphabeta T cells and CD19 B cells. Transplant recipients were children who received TCRalphabeta/CD19-depleted allogeneic hematopoietic cell grafts. This TCR came from a girl under three years old who had a stem cell transplant for combined immunodeficiency, so the T cells may come from the graft donor. Sample: PBMCs, mostly from graft donor cells, taken 180 days after TCRalphabeta/CD19-depleted stem cell transplant. Recombination linked TRBV18 to TRBJ2-7; too little of a D gene remains to name it. The nucleotide sequence reads as follows: TGTGCCAGCTCACCCTTCCCCTACGAGCAGTACTTC. Its translation reads: CASSPFPYEQYF.